This T cell receptor beta chain was recovered during a study of blood T cell repertoires in COVID-19. Looking at the study overall: From the United States, Italy and Spain came samples of acute and convalescent COVID-19. From T cells, B-cell-depleted T cells, or PBMCs came the material, which was cDNA or gDNA.

Original handling: Amplified reference gene primers provided the basis for estimating nucleated cell counts. Assay: immunoSEQ multiplex PCR; the TCRdb copy retains only in-frame clones and omits some. V, J and clone size are taken as reported in that table, and D and trimming were inferred from the DNA itself. Here the sample spans over 200,000 clones, 80% being singletons. J was trimmed by 4 bases and V by 1 base; bases with no gene match: 8. The CDR3 totals 19 residues. CDR1 SGHTA and CDR2 FQGNSA come from the germline V gene. The V gene is TRBV7-2, the J gene TRBJ2-3, with 16 bases matching TRBD2. This sequence was found in a human donor in a cohort sampled during active COVID-19. The material sequenced was peripheral blood. The CDR3 nucleotides are TGTGCCAGCAGCTTAGTAGGGACTAGCGGGAGGGCCGCCGCAGATACGCAGTATTTT. Amino acids: CASSLVGTSGRAAADTQYF.